These T cell receptor beta chains were read from a single sample in a study of CD8 T cells in ankylosing spondylitis. TCRdb re-derived calls from the 5' RACE reads in MiXCR, one entry per CDR3 protein. The sample comprises about 140,000 distinct CDR3 sequences, about 7.3% of which are singletons, and over 10% rests with the top ten. Material: blood, either unsorted or a sorted T cell fraction (not recorded which). Every receptor here comes from a female donor with ankylosing spondylitis or in good health (not recorded which). The CDR3 runs from the conserved cysteine through the conserved F or W. Each record gives: V gene, J gene, D gene, clone size, CDR3 protein, CDR3 DNA. The D gene is left open where the match is weak. Not all rows give a size; the values are once, few, many and, for expanded clones, a class.

V: TRBV11-3
J: TRBJ1-1
D: -
size: few
CDR3: CASSRSEYTEAFF
DNA: TGTGCCAGCAGTCGGAGCGAGTACACTGAAGCTTTCTTT

V: TRBV9
J: TRBJ1-2
D: -
size: few
CDR3: CASSVVGHASNYGYTF
DNA: TGTGCCAGCAGCGTAGTTGGACACGCGTCTAACTATGGCTACACCTTC

V: TRBV3-1
J: TRBJ2-1
D: -
size: many
CDR3: CASSQSGEQFF
DNA: TGTGCCAGCAGCCAAAGCGGTGAGCAGTTCTTC

V: TRBV7-2
J: TRBJ2-5
D: -
size: many
CDR3: CASSFNSQETQYF
DNA: TGTGCCAGCAGCTTTAACAGCCAAGAGACCCAGTACTTC

V: TRBV6-1
J: TRBJ1-2
D: TRBD1
size: many
CDR3: CASSEQTGIYGYTF
DNA: TGTGCCAGCAGTGAACAGACAGGGATCTATGGCTACACCTTC

V: TRBV24-1
J: TRBJ1-1
D: -
size: many
CDR3: CATSGAGRNTEAFF
DNA: TGTGCCACCAGTGGGGCAGGGCGAAACACTGAAGCTTTCTTT

V: TRBV6-2/TRBV6-3
J: TRBJ2-7
D: TRBD2
size: many
CDR3: CASSSRTSGFSYEQYF
DNA: TGTGCCAGCAGCTCCCGGACTAGCGGGTTCTCCTACGAGCAGTACTTC

V: TRBV12-2
J: TRBJ1-6
D: -
size: -
CDR3: CASRLVGWSPLHF
DNA: TGTGCAAGTCGCTTAGTCGGCTGGTCACCCCTCCACTTT

V: TRBV12-3/TRBV12-4
J: TRBJ1-1
D: -
size: many
CDR3: CASSFGPSEAFF
DNA: TGTGCCAGCAGTTTTGGGCCCTCTGAAGCTTTCTTT

V: TRBV6-1
J: TRBJ1-3
D: -
size: many
CDR3: CASSFEGGVLSGNTIYF
DNA: TGTGCCAGCAGCTTCGAGGGGGGGGTTCTCTCTGGAAACACCATATATTTT

V: TRBV7-2
J: TRBJ2-1
D: -
size: few
CDR3: CASSFRYANEQFF
DNA: TGTGCCAGCAGCTTTAGGTATGCTAATGAGCAGTTCTTC

V: TRBV20-1
J: TRBJ1-5
D: -
size: few
CDR3: CSARGQTSNQPQHF
DNA: TGCAGTGCTAGAGGTCAGACTAGCAATCAGCCCCAGCATTTT

V: TRBV25-1
J: TRBJ2-5
D: -
size: many
CDR3: CASSESAGKETQYF
DNA: TGTGCCAGCAGCGAATCCGCAGGCAAAGAGACCCAGTACTTC

V: TRBV4-1
J: TRBJ2-5
D: -
size: many
CDR3: CASSSGLRGRQQETQYF
DNA: TGCGCCAGCAGCTCGGGACTTAGGGGGAGACAACAAGAGACCCAGTACTTC

V: TRBV24-1
J: TRBJ1-5
D: -
size: many
CDR3: CATSVGSNQPQHF
DNA: TGTGCCACCAGTGTAGGCAGCAATCAGCCCCAGCATTTT

V: TRBV3-1
J: TRBJ2-7
D: -
size: many
CDR3: CASSQIRGGKSYEQYF
DNA: TGTGCCAGCAGTCAAATACGAGGGGGGAAGTCCTACGAGCAGTACTTC

V: TRBV19
J: TRBJ2-2
D: TRBD2
size: few
CDR3: CASKMVVAGNTGELFF
DNA: TGTGCCAGTAAGATGGTCGTAGCGGGGAACACCGGGGAGCTGTTTTTT

V: TRBV7-9
J: TRBJ1-1
D: -
size: once
CDR3: CASTHTSVFRTEAFF
DNA: TGTGCCAGCACCCACACATCGGTGTTTAGAACTGAAGCTTTCTTT

V: TRBV6-5
J: TRBJ2-7
D: -
size: few
CDR3: CASRISAGYEQYF
DNA: TGTGCCAGCAGGATTAGCGCGGGCTACGAGCAGTACTTC

V: TRBV24-1
J: TRBJ1-5
D: -
size: many
CDR3: CATSEGARQPQHF
DNA: TGTGCCACCAGTGAGGGGGCGCGGCAGCCCCAGCATTTT

V: TRBV20-1
J: TRBJ2-2
D: TRBD1
size: many
CDR3: CSARDPRTGGTGELFF
DNA: TGCAGTGCTAGAGATCCGAGGACAGGGGGCACCGGGGAGCTGTTTTTT

V: TRBV10-2
J: TRBJ1-2
D: TRBD1
size: many
CDR3: CASRGTGAGYGYTF
DNA: TGCGCCAGCAGGGGGACAGGGGCAGGCTATGGCTACACCTTC

V: TRBV25-1
J: TRBJ2-7
D: TRBD2
size: many
CDR3: CASKSAGGSYEQYF
DNA: TGTGCCAGCAAGTCAGCGGGGGGTTCCTACGAGCAGTACTTC

V: TRBV9
J: TRBJ1-4
D: -
size: -
CDR3: CASSVAADSEKLFF
DNA: TGTGCCAGCAGCGTAGCGGCAGATAGTGAAAAACTGTTTTTT

V: TRBV20-1
J: TRBJ2-5
D: -
size: few
CDR3: CSARDGALLQETQYF
DNA: TGCAGTGCTAGAGACGGGGCACTACTACAAGAGACCCAGTACTTC

V: TRBV7-9
J: TRBJ1-2
D: -
size: few
CDR3: CASSLAQATNYGYTF
DNA: TGTGCCAGCAGCTTAGCACAGGCTACTAACTATGGCTACACCTTC

V: TRBV5-1
J: TRBJ1-2
D: -
size: many
CDR3: CASSLEPGRGYTF
DNA: TGCGCCAGCAGCTTGGAACCAGGCCGCGGCTACACCTTC

V: TRBV5-1
J: TRBJ1-2
D: TRBD1
size: many
CDR3: CASSSDRANGYTF
DNA: TGCGCCAGCAGCTCGGACAGGGCGAATGGCTACACCTTC

V: TRBV7-9
J: TRBJ1-1
D: TRBD1
size: -
CDR3: CASSLGEGARNTEAFF
DNA: TGTGCCAGCAGCTTAGGCGAGGGGGCCAGGAACACTGAAGCTTTCTTT